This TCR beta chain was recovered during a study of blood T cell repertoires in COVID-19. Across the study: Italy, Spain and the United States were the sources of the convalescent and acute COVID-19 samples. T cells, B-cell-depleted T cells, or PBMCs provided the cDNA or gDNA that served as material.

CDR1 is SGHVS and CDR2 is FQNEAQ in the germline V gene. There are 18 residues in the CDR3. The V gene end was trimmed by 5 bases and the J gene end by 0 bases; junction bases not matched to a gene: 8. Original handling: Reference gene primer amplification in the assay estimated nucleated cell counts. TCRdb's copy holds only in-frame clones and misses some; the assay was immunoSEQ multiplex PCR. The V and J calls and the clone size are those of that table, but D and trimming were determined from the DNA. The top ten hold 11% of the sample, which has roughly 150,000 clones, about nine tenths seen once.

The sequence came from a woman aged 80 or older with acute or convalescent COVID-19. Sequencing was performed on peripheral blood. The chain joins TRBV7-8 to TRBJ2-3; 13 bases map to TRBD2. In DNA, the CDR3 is TGTGCCAGCAGCCCCGGACTAGCGGGAGTGCATAGCACAGATACGCAGTATTTT. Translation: CASSPGLAGVHSTDTQYF. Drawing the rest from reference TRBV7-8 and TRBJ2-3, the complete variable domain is GAGVSQSPRYKVAKRGQDVALRCDPISGHVSLFWYQQALGQGPEFLTYFQNEAQLDKSGLPSDRFFAERPEGSVSTLKIQRTQQEDSAVYLCASSPGLAGVHSTDTQYFGPGTRLTVL.